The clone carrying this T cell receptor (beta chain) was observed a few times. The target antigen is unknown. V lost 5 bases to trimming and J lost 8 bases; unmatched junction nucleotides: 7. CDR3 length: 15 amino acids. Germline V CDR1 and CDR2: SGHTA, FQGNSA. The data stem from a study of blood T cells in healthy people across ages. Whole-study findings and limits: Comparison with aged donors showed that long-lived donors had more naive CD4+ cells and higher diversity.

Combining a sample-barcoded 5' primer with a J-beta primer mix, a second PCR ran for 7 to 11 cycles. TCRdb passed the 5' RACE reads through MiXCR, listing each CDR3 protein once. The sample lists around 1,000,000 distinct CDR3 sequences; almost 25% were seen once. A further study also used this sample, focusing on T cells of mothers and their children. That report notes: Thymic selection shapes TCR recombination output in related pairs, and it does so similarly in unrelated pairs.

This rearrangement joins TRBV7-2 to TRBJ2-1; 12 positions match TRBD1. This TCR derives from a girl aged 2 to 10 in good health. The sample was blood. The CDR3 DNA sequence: TGTGCCAGCAGCAAGCCGGGACAGGGGGCGTATGAGCAGTTCTTC. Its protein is CASSKPGQGAYEQFF. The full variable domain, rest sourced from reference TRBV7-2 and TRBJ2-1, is GAGVSQSPSNKVTEKGKDVELRCDPISGHTALYWYRQSLGQGLEFLIYFQGNSAPDKSGLPSDRFSAERTGGSVSTLTIQRTQQEDSAVYLCASSKPGQGAYEQFFGPGTRLTVL.